This T cell receptor (beta chain) comes out of a study of CD8+CD57+ T cells in acquired aplastic anemia. About the research overall: Sorted CD4+ and CD8+ cells gave an average of roughly 3.5 ug of DNA.

Genomic DNA, serving as template, underwent TCR beta VDJ and CDR3 profiling. TCRdb reanalysed the reads using MiXCR and keeps one entry per CDR3 protein. The sample records some 150,000 distinct CDR3 sequences, roughly 48% being singletons. Patients selected for sequencing had displayed CD8+CD57+ cell expansion by flow cytometry. The CDR3 is made up of 15 amino acids. CDR1 and CDR2 from the germline V gene are MNHNS and SASEGT. Deletions cut 7 bases from V and 4 bases from J, with 17 bases between. The count of this clonotype is one. It may be a read error: a sequence one base away is much more abundant.

The sample comprised sorted CD4+, CD8+, or CD8+CD57+ T cells (not recorded which) from PBMCs. J is TRBJ1-5 and V is TRBV6-1; TRBD1 might be the D (5 bases). The clonotype was recovered from a human donor with aplastic anemia. CDR3: CASIQPGAVNQPQHF. CDR3 DNA sequence: TGTGCCAGCATCCAACCCGGGGCAGTGAATCAGCCCCAGCATTTT.